A single sample gave rise to the 28 T cell receptor beta chains below, sequenced in a study of Graves' ophthalmopathy and Graves' hyperthyroidism. Amplified TCR beta CDR3 regions were obtained using RNA transcripts as template. Second-round multiplex PCR came after a first-round RT-PCR that employed HTBI primers. TCRdb independently ran MiXCR on the multiplex PCR reads; one entry per CDR3 protein. The sample yields around 1,200,000 distinct CDR3 sequences, about two fifths seen once. The sequencing sample was made of peripheral blood or thyroid tissue (not recorded which). The receptor set was obtained from an adult man with Graves' hyperthyroidism.

The chain uses TRBV7-8 and TRBJ2-7; 10 bases match TRBD1. The germline V gene encodes CDR1 SGHVS and CDR2 FQNEAQ. The V and J ends lost 5 bases and 2 bases, in that order; junction bases with no gene match: 12. This CDR3 region has 17 residues. CDR3 sequence: CASSPRRGTGVPYEQYF. As DNA, the CDR3 is TGTGCCAGCAGCCCCCGCAGGGGGACAGGGGTTCCCTACGAGCAGTACTTC.

The chain carries TRBV20-1 and TRBJ1-4; unclear D gene. Germline assignment: CDR1 DFQATT and CDR2 SNEGSKA (reference sequence). CDR3 size: 13 residues. Trimming took 5 bases from V and 7 from J, leaving 14 bases between them. The CDR3 bases are TGCAGTGCTCCCGACGGACGGACTGAAAAACTGTTTTTT. This gives the protein CSAPDGRTEKLFF.

This clonotype was counted ten times or more. The chain carries TRBV15 and TRBJ1-2; no clear D. The CDR3 is 14 amino acids. Germline V gene sequence: CDR1 LNHNV, CDR2 YYDKDF (reference sequence). V gave up 4 bases and J gave up 3 bases, with 12 bases separating them. CDR3 loop: CATSNGLLDYGYTF. CDR3 DNA sequence: TGTGCCACCAGCAACGGGTTGCTGGACTATGGCTACACCTTC.

This clonotype came up many times. The rearrangement joins TRBV7-2 to TRBJ2-5; no clear D gene. V lost 5 bases and J lost 4, with 11 bases in between. The length of the CDR3 is 13 residues. Germline values: CDR1 SGHTA, CDR2 FQGNSA. CDR3 sequence reads: CASSPSFIETQYF. CDR3 DNA sequence: TGTGCCAGCAGCCCAAGCTTTATAGAGACCCAGTACTTC.

The table lists this clonotype with many counts. V usage is TRBV7-8 and J usage is TRBJ2-7; D call uncertain. V was trimmed by 3 bases and J by 5 bases, leaving 8 bases between them. CDR1 SGHVS and CDR2 FQNEAQ come from the germline V gene. The CDR3 has 12 amino acids. The CDR3 region has the DNA TGTGCCAGCAGCTTTGTTACTGACGAGCAGTACTTC. Translating gives CASSFVTDEQYF.

V usage is TRBV20-1 and J usage is TRBJ2-7; D gene uncertain. This CDR3 comprises 13 residues. The germline V and J ends were trimmed by 8 bases and 1 base, with 15 bases remaining between them. The germline V gene encodes CDR1 DFQATT and CDR2 SNEGSKA (reference sequence). In nucleotides, the CDR3 is TGCAGTCTAAGGGCGGAACCATCCTACGAGCAGTACTTC. It is translated as CSLRAEPSYEQYF.

This rearrangement joins TRBV20-1 to TRBJ1-2; D might be TRBD1 (6 bases). The germline V gene encodes CDR1 DFQATT and CDR2 SNEGSKA (reference sequence). CDR3 size: 14 residues. The V and J ends lost 3 bases and 8 bases respectively, with 19 bases between them. The CDR3 sequence: CSASYDRKEEGYTF. DNA for the CDR3: TGCAGTGCTAGTTATGACAGGAAGGAGGAGGGCTACACCTTC.

The chain combines TRBV7-6 with TRBJ1-1; 10 positions agree with TRBD1. The CDR3 has 16 residues. V was clipped by 1 base and J by 4 bases; unmatched bases: 6. The V gene's germline CDR1 is SGHVS and CDR2 FNYEAQ. The chain's CDR3 is CASSLVWDRGGTEAFF. CDR3 DNA sequence: TGTGCCAGCAGCTTAGTGTGGGACAGGGGAGGCACTGAAGCTTTCTTT.

This clonotype has ten or more counts. J is TRBJ2-5 and V is TRBV7-8; maybe TRBD1 (5 bases). Trimming stripped 4 bases from V and 6 bases from J, with 18 bases between. The CDR3 length is 15 residues. Germline V gene sequence: CDR1 SGHVS, CDR2 FQNEAQ. The CDR3 sequence is CASSSLGHRLQTQYF. In DNA form, the CDR3 reads TGTGCCAGCAGCTCCCTTGGACACCGGCTCCAGACCCAGTACTTC.

The chain is built from TRBV11-2 and TRBJ1-2; D uncertain. V was shortened by 5 bases and J by 0 bases, with 13 bases between the two germline ends. This CDR3 has 15 residues. CDR1 is SGHAT, CDR2 FQNNGV, per germline. In nucleotides, the CDR3 is TGTGCCAGCAGCCGACTCGTTACAGCTAACTATGGCTACACCTTC. Its translation is CASSRLVTANYGYTF.

The chain uses TRBV7-8 and TRBJ1-5, with no clear D. CDR1 and CDR2 from the germline V gene are SGHVS and FQNEAQ. The CDR3 sequence is 14 residues long. V was shortened by 5 bases and J by 6 bases, with 14 bases between the two germline ends. The CDR3 DNA is TGTGCCAGCAGCGCGAGGGCTGGAATTCAGCCCCAGCATTTT. It yields the protein CASSARAGIQPQHF. Filled out from reference TRBV7-8 and TRBJ1-5, the complete variable domain reads GAGVSQSPRYKVAKRGQDVALRCDPISGHVSLFWYQQALGQGPEFLTYFQNEAQLDKSGLPSDRFFAERPEGSVSTLKIQRTQQEDSAVYLCASSARAGIQPQHFGDGTRLSIL.

There are many counts of this clonotype. The chain joins TRBV9 to TRBJ1-3, with a possible D match to TRBD1 (5 bases). The germline gives CDR1 SGDLS, CDR2 YYNGEE. V lost 0 bases to trimming and J lost 0 bases, with 10 bases between them. The CDR3 contains 16 residues. The CDR3 sequence: CASSVAGRASGNTIYF. The CDR3 bases are TGTGCCAGCAGCGTAGCTGGCAGGGCCTCTGGAAACACCATATATTTT.

Only a few counts were recorded for this clonotype. The CDR3 region is CASSPSGTGMILRELFF. As DNA, the CDR3 is TGTGCCAGCAGCCCATCGGGGACAGGGATGATTCTACGGGAGCTGTTTTTT. This chain joins TRBV7-2 and TRBJ2-2, with 9 bases identical to TRBD1. V trimming: 5 bases; J trimming: 9 bases; junction bases outside the gene matches: 16. From germline, CDR1 is SGHTA and CDR2 FQGNSA. CDR3 size: 17 residues.

The rearrangement joins TRBV5-1 to TRBJ1-4; tentatively, D is TRBD1 (5 bases). Deletions cut 0 bases from V and 7 bases from J, with 16 bases between. This CDR3 has 16 amino acids. Germline V gene lookup returns CDR1 SGHRS and CDR2 YFSETQ. CDR3 sequence reads: CASSLGGRGLSEKLFF. The CDR3 coding sequence is TGCGCCAGCAGCTTGGGGGGACGCGGTTTATCTGAAAAACTGTTTTTT.

The sample holds many counts of this clonotype. The chain couples TRBV7-2 to TRBJ2-7; 8 positions match TRBD1. The junction had 15 bases not matched to a gene; V was cut back by 5 bases and J by 6 bases. The CDR3 spans 16 residues. The germline gives CDR1 SGHTA, CDR2 FQGNSA. The CDR3 nucleotides are TGTGCCAGCAGCCCGCACGCGGACAGGGAACTTGGCGAGCAGTACTTC. It is translated as CASSPHADRELGEQYF.

Points on this clonotype: Given a much more abundant clone one base away, this may be a read error. J is TRBJ2-5 and V is TRBV7-8; 14 positions match TRBD2. This CDR3 contains 17 residues. With 6 bases clipped from V and 5 bases from J, the junction kept 11 bases outside the gene matches. Germline V gene lookup returns CDR1 SGHVS and CDR2 FQNEAQ. The CDR3, as DNA: TGTGCCAGCAGGTCGAGGACTAGCGGGAGGAGGCGGGAGACCCAGTACTTC. Protein product: CASRSRTSGRRRETQYF.

The chain links TRBV10-3 to TRBJ1-2, with 10 bases aligning to TRBD1. The ends lost 2 bases at V and 8 bases at J; junction bases unmatched: 5. The CDR3 is 14 residues long. In germline, CDR1 is ENHRY, CDR2 SYGVKD. The CDR3 sequence is CAISEPGQGIGYTF. The CDR3 nucleotides read TGTGCCATCAGTGAGCCGGGACAGGGGATCGGCTACACCTTC.

Remarks on this clonotype: Lacking the conserved final phenylalanine or tryptophan, this CDR3 likely reflects a read error. No DNA is shown, since the ends of the CDR3 on it are uncertain; the CDR3 is the one TCRdb lists. V is TRBV7-9 and J is TRBJ1-1; TRBD1, as called in the table, went unchecked against the DNA. The CDR3 spans 10 amino acids, including both terminal residues. The V gene's germline CDR1 is SEHNR and CDR2 FQNEAQ (reference sequence). This CDR3 is CASSFARGLS.

This clonotype was counted once. The J gene is TRBJ2-2, the V gene TRBV7-2, with D tentatively TRBD1 or TRBD2 (5 bases each). This CDR3 has 17 residues. The germline gives CDR1 SGHTA, CDR2 FQGNSA. The V gene lost 5 bases and the J gene lost 2 bases, with 18 bases spanning the gap. CDR3 amino acids: CASSPPHGARNTGELFF. The CDR3 nucleotides are TGTGCCAGCAGCCCCCCCCACGGGGCGAGAAACACCGGGGAGCTGTTTTTT.

J is TRBJ1-5 and V is TRBV19; D gene uncertain. Trimming pared 6 bases from V and 3 bases from J, leaving 12 bases between. The V gene's germline CDR1 is LNHDA and CDR2 SQIVND (reference sequence). This CDR3 has 14 residues. The CDR3 is CASSTNGDNQPQHF. Written as DNA, the CDR3 is TGTGCCAGTAGCACAAATGGGGACAATCAGCCCCAGCATTTT.

The V call is TRBV15, the J call TRBJ1-1; D ambiguous. V lost 0 bases and J lost 6, with 8 bases in between. Germline values: CDR1 LNHNV, CDR2 YYDKDF (reference sequence). The CDR3 covers 13 residues. The CDR3 here is CATSRDRPSEAFF. As DNA, the CDR3 is TGTGCCACCAGCAGAGATCGGCCCTCTGAAGCTTTCTTT. The entire variable domain, with the rest obtained from reference TRBV15 and TRBJ1-1, is as follows: DAMVIQNPRYQVTQFGKPVTLSCSQTLNHNVMYWYQQKSSQAPKLLFHYYDKDFNNEADTPDNFQSRRPNTSFCFLDIRSPGLGDTAMYLCATSRDRPSEAFFGQGTRLTVV.

The chain links TRBV6-4 to TRBJ2-2; the D is unclear. This CDR3 comprises 13 residues. With 2 bases removed from V and 5 bases from J, the gap between germline ends came to 6 bases. CDR1 and CDR2 (germline): MRHNA, SNTAGT. As DNA, the CDR3 is TGTGCCAGCAGTGACGATGATACCGGGGAGCTGTTTTTT. The encoded protein is CASSDDDTGELFF.

This clonotype occurred a few times. J is TRBJ1-1 and V is TRBV5-8; D gene unclear. V was shortened by 8 bases and J by 2 bases, with 13 bases between the two germline ends. The CDR3 extends over 13 amino acids. The germline V gene encodes CDR1 SGHTS and CDR2 YDEGEE. CDR3 in amino acids: CASARTVNTEAFF. The CDR3 DNA reads as TGTGCCAGTGCTCGTACAGTCAACACTGAAGCTTTCTTT. The entire variable domain, with the rest obtained from reference TRBV5-8 and TRBJ1-1, is as follows: EAGVTQSPTHLIKTRGQQATLRCSPISGHTSVYWYQQALGLGLQFLLWYDEGEERNRGNFPPRFSGRQFPNYSSELNVNALELEDSALYLCASARTVNTEAFFGQGTRLTVV.

The chain combines TRBV11-2 with TRBJ2-2; 7 bases agree with TRBD1. V shed 4 bases, J shed 4 bases, and the junction held 9 bases outside the gene matches. Germline V CDR1 and CDR2: SGHAT, FQNNGV. The CDR3 runs 16 residues. The CDR3 DNA reads TGTGCCAGCAGCTCCCGGGACAGATTAACCACCGGGGAGCTGTTTTTT. Protein sequence: CASSSRDRLTTGELFF.

There are many counts of this clonotype. The rearrangement uses TRBV20-1 and TRBJ2-5; TRBD2 is a possible D gene (5 bases). The germline V and J ends were trimmed by 7 bases and 4 bases, with 10 bases remaining between them. The germline V gene has CDR1 DFQATT and CDR2 SNEGSKA (reference sequence). This CDR3 has 11 residues. The CDR3 DNA follows: TGCAGTGGTACGAGCGGAGAGACCCAGTACTTC. It is translated as CSGTSGETQYF.

This clonotype occurred a few times. The chain combines TRBV7-8 with TRBJ2-3, with D perhaps given as TRBD1 or TRBD2 (5 bases each). Trimming left V 5 bases short and J 3 bases short, with 18 bases between. The germline CDR1 and CDR2 sequences are SGHVS and FQNEAQ. The CDR3 covers 16 residues. The CDR3 loop is CASSPRRDRLTDTQYF. The CDR3 nucleotides are TGTGCCAGCAGCCCGCGCCGGGACCGCTTGACAGATACGCAGTATTTT. Complete variable domain (other parts from reference TRBV7-8 and TRBJ2-3): GAGVSQSPRYKVAKRGQDVALRCDPISGHVSLFWYQQALGQGPEFLTYFQNEAQLDKSGLPSDRFFAERPEGSVSTLKIQRTQQEDSAVYLCASSPRRDRLTDTQYFGPGTRLTVL.

This clonotype was observed many times. This sequence joins TRBV7-8 and TRBJ1-2; 10 nucleotides align to TRBD1. CDR1 SGHVS and CDR2 FQNEAQ come from the germline V gene. The CDR3 is made up of 15 amino acids. V shed 4 bases and J 6 bases; nucleotides not matched to a gene: 8. The CDR3 spells CASSSQGGTGDGYTF. The CDR3, as DNA: TGTGCCAGCAGCTCCCAAGGGGGGACAGGGGATGGCTACACCTTC.

The chain has TRBV28 and TRBJ2-5, with 15 bases identical to TRBD2. V dropped 5 bases and J dropped 2; count of bases not matched to a gene: 6. The CDR3 totals 17 residues. Germline V gene lookup returns CDR1 MDHEN and CDR2 SYDVKM. This CDR3 reads CASSTGTSGGLQETQYF. CDR3 DNA: TGTGCCAGCAGTACTGGGACTAGCGGGGGGTTACAAGAGACCCAGTACTTC.